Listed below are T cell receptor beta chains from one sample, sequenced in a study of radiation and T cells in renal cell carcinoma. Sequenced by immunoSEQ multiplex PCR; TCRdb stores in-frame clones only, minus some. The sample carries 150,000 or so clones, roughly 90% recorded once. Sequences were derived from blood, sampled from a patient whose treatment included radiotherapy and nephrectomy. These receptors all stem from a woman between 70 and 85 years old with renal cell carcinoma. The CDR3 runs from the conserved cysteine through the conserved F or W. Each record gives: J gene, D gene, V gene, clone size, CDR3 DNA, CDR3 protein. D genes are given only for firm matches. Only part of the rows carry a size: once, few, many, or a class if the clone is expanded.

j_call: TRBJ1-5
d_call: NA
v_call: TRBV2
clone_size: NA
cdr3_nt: TGTGCCAGCAGTGAAGCGTGGGGGGGCAATCAGCCCCAGCATTTT
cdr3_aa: CASSEAWGGNQPQHF

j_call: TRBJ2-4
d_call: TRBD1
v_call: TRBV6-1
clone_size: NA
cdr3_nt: TGTGCCAGCAGTGCTAAGGACAGGGCGTCCATTCAGTACTTC
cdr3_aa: CASSAKDRASIQYF

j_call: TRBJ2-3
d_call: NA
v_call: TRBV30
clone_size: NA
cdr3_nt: TGTGCCTGGAGTGGTAGCACAGATACGCAGTATTTT
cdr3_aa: CAWSGSTDTQYF

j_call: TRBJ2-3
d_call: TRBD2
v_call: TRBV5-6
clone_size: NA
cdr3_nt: TGTGCCAGCAGCCCACTAGCGGGGGCGAATACCTTCACAGATACGCAGTATTTT
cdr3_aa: CASSPLAGANTFTDTQYF

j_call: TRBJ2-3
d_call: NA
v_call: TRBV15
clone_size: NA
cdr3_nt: TGTGCCACCAGCAGTGGGATTACGCAGTATTTT
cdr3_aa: CATSSGITQYF

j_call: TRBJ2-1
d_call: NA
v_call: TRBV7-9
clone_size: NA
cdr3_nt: TGTGCCAGCAGCGCCAAGACAGGCTACAATGAGCAGTTCTTC
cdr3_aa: CASSAKTGYNEQFF

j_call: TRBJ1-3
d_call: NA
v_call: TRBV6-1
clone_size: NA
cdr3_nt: TGTGCCAGCAGTCCAGCAGGGATGCGGACCATATATTTT
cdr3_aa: CASSPAGMRTIYF

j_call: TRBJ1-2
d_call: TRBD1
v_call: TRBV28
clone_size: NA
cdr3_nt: TGTGCCAGCAGTTTCTCGGACAGGAGGAACTATGGCTACACCTTC
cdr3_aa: CASSFSDRRNYGYTF

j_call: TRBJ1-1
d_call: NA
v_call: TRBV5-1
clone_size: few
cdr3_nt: TGCGCCAGCAGCTTGGTACAGACCTCGAACACTGAAGCTTTCTTT
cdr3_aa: CASSLVQTSNTEAFF

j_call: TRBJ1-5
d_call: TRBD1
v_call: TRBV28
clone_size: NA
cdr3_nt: TGTGCCAGTTGGACAGGGCTTCAGCCCCAGCATTTT
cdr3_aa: CASWTGLQPQHF

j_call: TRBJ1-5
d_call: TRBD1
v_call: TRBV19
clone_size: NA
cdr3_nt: TGTGCCAGTAGTAGGGGACAGGGTGGCAATCAGCCCCAGCATTTT
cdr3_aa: CASSRGQGGNQPQHF

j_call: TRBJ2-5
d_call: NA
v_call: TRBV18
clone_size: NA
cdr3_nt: TGTGCCAGCTCACCATCCCGGGGAGGTGAGACCCAGTACTTC
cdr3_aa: CASSPSRGGETQYF

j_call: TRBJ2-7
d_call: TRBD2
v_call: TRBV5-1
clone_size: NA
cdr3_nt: TGCGCCAGCAGCTTGGAAGGCGGGGGGGCGTCCTACGAGCAGTACTTC
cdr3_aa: CASSLEGGGASYEQYF

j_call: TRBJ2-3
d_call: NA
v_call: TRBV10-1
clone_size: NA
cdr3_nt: TGCGCCAGCAGTGAGTCCCAGGGAAGCACAGATACGCAGTATTTT
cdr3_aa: CASSESQGSTDTQYF

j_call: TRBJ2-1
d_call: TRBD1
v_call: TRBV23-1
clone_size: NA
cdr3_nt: TGCGCCAGCAGTCAATTGGGACAGGGGGTTTACAATGAGCAGTTCTTC
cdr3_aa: CASSQLGQGVYNEQFF

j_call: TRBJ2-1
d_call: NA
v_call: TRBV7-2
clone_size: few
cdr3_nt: TGTGCCAGCAGCGCGAAGGGGGTTGCCTACCCCAATGAGCAGTTCTTC
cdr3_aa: CASSAKGVAYPNEQFF

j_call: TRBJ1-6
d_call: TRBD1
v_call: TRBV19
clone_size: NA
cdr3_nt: TGTGCCAGTAGTCCGCTAACAGGGGCCTCACCCCTCCACTTT
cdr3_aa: CASSPLTGASPLHF

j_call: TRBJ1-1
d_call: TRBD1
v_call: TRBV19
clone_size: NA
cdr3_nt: TGTGCCAGTAGTAAGGACAGGGGGAACACTGAAGCTTTCTTT
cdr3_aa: CASSKDRGNTEAFF

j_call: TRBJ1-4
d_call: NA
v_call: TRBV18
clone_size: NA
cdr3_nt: TGTGCCAGCTCACCATACCGTCAGGGGAAGTCTGAAAAACTGTTTTTT
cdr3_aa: CASSPYRQGKSEKLFF

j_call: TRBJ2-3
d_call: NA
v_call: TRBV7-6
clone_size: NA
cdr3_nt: TGTGCCAGCAGCTGGTACACAGATACGCAGTATTTT
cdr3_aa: CASSWYTDTQYF

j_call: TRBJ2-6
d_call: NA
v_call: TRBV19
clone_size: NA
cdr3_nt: TGTGCCAGTAGTTCAGGGGCTGGGGCCAACGTCCTGACTTTC
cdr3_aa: CASSSGAGANVLTF

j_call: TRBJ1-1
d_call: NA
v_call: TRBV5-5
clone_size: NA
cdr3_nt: TGTGCCAGCAGTTGGGGAGAGGAGAAGACTTTCTTT
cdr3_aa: CASSWGEEKTFF

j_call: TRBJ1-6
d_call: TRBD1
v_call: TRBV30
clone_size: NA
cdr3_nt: TGTGCCTGGAGTGCCCGGGACAGGGATAATTCACCCCTCCACTTT
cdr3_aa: CAWSARDRDNSPLHF

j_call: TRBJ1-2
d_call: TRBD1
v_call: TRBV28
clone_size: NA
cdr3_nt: TGTGCCAGCAGTTCGGACAGGAACTATGGCTACACCTTC
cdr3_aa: CASSSDRNYGYTF

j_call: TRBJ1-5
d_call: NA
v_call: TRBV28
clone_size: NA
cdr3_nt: TGTGCCAGCAGTTTGTTAGCAGTGGAGGACAACAATCAGCCCCAGCATTTT
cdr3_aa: CASSLLAVEDNNQPQHF

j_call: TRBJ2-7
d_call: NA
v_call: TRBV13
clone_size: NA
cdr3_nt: TGTGCCAGCAGCTTAGGGACCAGCTACGAGCAGTACTTC
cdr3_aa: CASSLGTSYEQYF

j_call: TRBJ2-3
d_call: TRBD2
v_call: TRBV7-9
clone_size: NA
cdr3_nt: TGTGCCAGCAGCTTTAGCGGGGGGCCGGATACGCAGTATTTT
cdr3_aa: CASSFSGGPDTQYF

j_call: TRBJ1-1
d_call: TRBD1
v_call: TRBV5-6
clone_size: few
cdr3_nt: TGTGCCAGCAGCCTAGACAGGGTGCTGAGGGAAGCTTTCTTT
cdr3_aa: CASSLDRVLREAFF

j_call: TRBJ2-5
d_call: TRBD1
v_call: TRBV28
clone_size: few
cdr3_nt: TGTGCCAGCAGTCCGGGACAGGGAAGGTCAGAGACCCAGTACTTC
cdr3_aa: CASSPGQGRSETQYF

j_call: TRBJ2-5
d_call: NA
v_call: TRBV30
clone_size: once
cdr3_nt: TGTGCCGCGGAACTGGGGGGAGAGACCCAGTACTTC
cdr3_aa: CAAELGGETQYF

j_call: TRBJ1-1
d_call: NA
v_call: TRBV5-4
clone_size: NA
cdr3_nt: TGTGCCAGCAGCTTGCCCTTGGCGAACACTGAAGCTTTCTTT
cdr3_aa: CASSLPLANTEAFF

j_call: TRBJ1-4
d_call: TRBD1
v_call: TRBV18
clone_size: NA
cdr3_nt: TGTGCCAGCTCACGCCGACAGGGCTCTAATGAAAAACTGTTTTTT
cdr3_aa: CASSRRQGSNEKLFF

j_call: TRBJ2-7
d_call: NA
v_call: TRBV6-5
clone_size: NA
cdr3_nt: TGTGCCAGCAGTTACTCAGGGGACTACGAGCAGTACTTC
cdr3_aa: CASSYSGDYEQYF

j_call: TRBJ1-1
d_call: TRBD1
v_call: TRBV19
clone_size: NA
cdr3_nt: TGTGCCAGTAGTATCCAGGGGGAGCACACTGAAGCTTTCTTT
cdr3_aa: CASSIQGEHTEAFF

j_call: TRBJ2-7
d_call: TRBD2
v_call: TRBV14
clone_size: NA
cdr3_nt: TGTGCCAGCAGCCACCCACCCGGGACTAGCGGGGGGGCCTACGAGCAGTACTTC
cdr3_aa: CASSHPPGTSGGAYEQYF

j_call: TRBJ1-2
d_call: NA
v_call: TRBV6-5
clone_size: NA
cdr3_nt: TGTGCCAGCAGTTACGACAGATTATATGGCTACACCTTC
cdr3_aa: CASSYDRLYGYTF

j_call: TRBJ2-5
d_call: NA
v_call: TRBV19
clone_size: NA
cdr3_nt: TGTGCCAGTAGTGACGGCCACAGGGGGGGACGGGAGACCCAGTACTTC
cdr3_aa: CASSDGHRGGRETQYF

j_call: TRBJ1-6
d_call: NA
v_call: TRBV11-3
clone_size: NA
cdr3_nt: TGTGCCAGCAGCATGGGACGTCGTGATTCACCCCTCCACTTT
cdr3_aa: CASSMGRRDSPLHF

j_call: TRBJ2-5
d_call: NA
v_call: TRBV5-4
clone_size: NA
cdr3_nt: TGTGCCAGCAGCTTGGTTGGGGCGGGGAAAGAGACCCAGTACTTC
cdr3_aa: CASSLVGAGKETQYF

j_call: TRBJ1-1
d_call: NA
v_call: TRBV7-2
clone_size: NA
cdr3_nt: TGTGCCAGCACTTTTGGGACAACCTTTGATGCTTTCTTT
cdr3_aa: CASTFGTTFDAFF

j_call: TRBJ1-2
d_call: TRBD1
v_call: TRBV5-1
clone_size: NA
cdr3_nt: TGCGCCAGCAGCTTGGCCGGGACAGGGGGCGGCTACACCTTC
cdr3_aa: CASSLAGTGGGYTF

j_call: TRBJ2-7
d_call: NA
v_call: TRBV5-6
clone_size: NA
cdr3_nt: TGTGCCAGCACCCCCGGCGGGCGGTACGAGCAGTACTTC
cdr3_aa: CASTPGGRYEQYF

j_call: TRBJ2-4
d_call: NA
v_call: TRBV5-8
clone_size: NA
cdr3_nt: TGTGCCAGCAGCTTGCAGACGATGTGGACCAAAAACATTCAGTACTTC
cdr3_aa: CASSLQTMWTKNIQYF

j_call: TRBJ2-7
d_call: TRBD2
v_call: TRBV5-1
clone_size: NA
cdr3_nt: TGCGCCAGCAGCCCCGCACTAGCGGGGGACGAGCAGTACTTC
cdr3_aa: CASSPALAGDEQYF

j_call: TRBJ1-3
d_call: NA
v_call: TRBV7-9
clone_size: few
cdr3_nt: TGTGCCAGCAGCCGAGGAGGGACCCGACCTGGAAACACCATATATTTT
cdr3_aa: CASSRGGTRPGNTIYF

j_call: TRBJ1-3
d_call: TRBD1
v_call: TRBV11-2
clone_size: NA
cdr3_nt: TGTGCCAGCAGCCTCCCCGGGACAGCTGGAAACACCATATATTTT
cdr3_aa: CASSLPGTAGNTIYF

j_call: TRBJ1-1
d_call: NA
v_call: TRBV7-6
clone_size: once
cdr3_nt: TGTGCCAGCAGCACCAAACCTTCCCCGGGCACTGAAGCTTTCTTT
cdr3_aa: CASSTKPSPGTEAFF

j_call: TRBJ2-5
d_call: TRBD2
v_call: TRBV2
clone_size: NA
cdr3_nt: TGTGCCAGCACCGGACTAGCTTTAGAGACCCAGTACTTC
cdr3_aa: CASTGLALETQYF